This is a list of T cell receptor beta chains from one sample in a study of blood T cell repertoires in COVID-19. Assay used: immunoSEQ multiplex PCR; TCRdb lists only in-frame clones, some missing. The table shows about 150,000 clones, with 84% occurring only once. Specimen: peripheral blood. These receptors originate from a man aged 25-45 years with COVID-19, enrolled during active disease. The CDR3 runs from the conserved cysteine through the conserved F or W. The D gene is left open where the match is weak. Some rows have no size entry. The others give once, few or many, or a class for an expanded clone.

clone size | J gene | V gene | D gene | CDR3 protein | CDR3 DNA
- | TRBJ2-5 | TRBV7-2 | TRBD2 | CASSLSGTETQYF | TGTGCCAGCAGCTTAAGCGGGACTGAGACCCAGTACTTC
- | TRBJ1-5 | TRBV2 | - | CASTPTGRQPQHF | TGTGCCAGCACCCCGACAGGTCGTCAGCCCCAGCATTTT
once | TRBJ1-5 | TRBV5-5 | - | CASSFSAGNVEPQHF | TGTGCCAGCAGCTTCTCGGCGGGCAACGTGGAACCCCAGCATTTT
- | TRBJ2-3 | TRBV7-3 | - | CASSPLGLGTDTQYF | TGTGCCAGCAGCCCTCTGGGACTGGGGACAGATACGCAGTATTTT
few | TRBJ1-1 | TRBV4-1 | - | CASSQTQGFGTEAFF | TGCGCCAGCAGCCAAACGCAGGGGTTCGGCACTGAAGCTTTCTTT
- | TRBJ1-6 | TRBV7-6 | - | CASSRGMRDSYNSPLHF | TGTGCCAGCAGCCGGGGGATGAGGGACTCCTATAATTCACCCCTCCACTTT
- | TRBJ1-1 | TRBV5-6 | - | CASTYRSDAFF | TGTGCCAGCACCTATCGGAGCGATGCTTTCTTT
- | TRBJ2-7 | TRBV30 | TRBD2 | CAWSGGRAERAYEQYF | TGTGCCTGGAGTGGCGGGAGGGCGGAAAGGGCCTACGAGCAGTACTTC
- | TRBJ1-2 | TRBV24-1 | TRBD1 | CATSDPGQSNYGYTF | TGTGCCACCAGTGATCCGGGACAGAGTAACTATGGCTACACCTTC
- | TRBJ1-2 | TRBV7-8 | TRBD1 | CASSPDPDRENYGYTF | TGTGCCAGCAGCCCTGATCCGGACAGGGAAAACTATGGCTACACCTTC
- | TRBJ2-3 | TRBV19 | - | CASSTTGATDTQYF | TGTGCCAGTAGTACTACGGGAGCCACAGATACGCAGTATTTT
few | TRBJ2-7 | TRBV5-4 | - | CASSMDLTGGPYEQYF | TGTGCCAGCAGCATGGACTTGACAGGCGGACCCTACGAGCAGTACTTC
- | TRBJ1-1 | TRBV6-5 | - | CASRPQGANTEAFF | TGTGCCAGCAGGCCACAAGGGGCAAATACTGAAGCTTTCTTT
- | TRBJ1-1 | TRBV7-6 | - | CASSSGSRAFF | TGTGCCAGCAGCTCGGGGTCCCGGGCTTTCTTT
- | TRBJ2-7 | TRBV11-2 | TRBD1 | CASTPVTGYSYF | TGTGCCAGCACCCCCGTGACAGGGTATTCGTACTTC
- | TRBJ2-6 | TRBV14 | TRBD1 | CASSQEKILGTGGSGANVLTF | TGTGCCAGCAGCCAAGAGAAAATTCTAGGGACAGGGGGCTCTGGGGCCAACGTCCTGACTTTC
- | TRBJ2-3 | TRBV5-5 | TRBD1 | CASSFLTGGADTQYF | TGTGCCAGCAGCTTTTTGACAGGGGGTGCGGATACGCAGTATTTT
- | TRBJ1-2 | TRBV2 | TRBD1 | CASRKDRDYGYTF | TGTGCCAGCAGGAAGGACAGGGACTATGGCTACACCTTC
- | TRBJ2-6 | TRBV28 | - | CASSPGAAPYSGANVLTF | TGTGCCAGCAGTCCCGGAGCGGCACCCTACTCTGGGGCCAACGTCCTGACTTTC
- | TRBJ1-2 | TRBV15 | - | CATSRDRGDYGYTF | TGTGCCACCAGCAGAGATCGGGGGGACTATGGCTACACCTTC
- | TRBJ1-2 | TRBV7-9 | TRBD1 | CASSPQGAFLGYTF | TGTGCCAGCAGCCCCCAGGGGGCCTTCCTTGGCTACACCTTC
- | TRBJ2-3 | TRBV9 | - | CASSADKDTDTQYF | TGTGCCAGCAGCGCGGACAAGGACACAGATACGCAGTATTTT
- | TRBJ2-5 | TRBV7-2 | - | CASSLVGETQYF | TGTGCCAGCAGCTTGGTCGGAGAGACCCAGTACTTC
- | TRBJ2-1 | TRBV6-5 | TRBD1 | CASSYRDRAYNEQFF | TGTGCCAGCAGTTACCGGGACAGAGCCTACAATGAGCAGTTCTTC
- | TRBJ2-7 | TRBV5-4 | TRBD1 | CASSLQGTGIYEQYF | TGTGCCAGCAGCTTGCAGGGGACAGGGATATACGAGCAGTACTTC
- | TRBJ2-7 | TRBV7-9 | - | CASSLASTAPEQYF | TGTGCCAGCAGCTTGGCTTCGACAGCCCCCGAGCAGTACTTC
- | TRBJ2-1 | TRBV9 | - | CASTPGVGNEQFF | TGTGCCAGCACCCCAGGGGTCGGGAATGAGCAGTTCTTC
- | TRBJ2-2 | TRBV19 | TRBD2 | CASSGGTSGVRGTGELFF | TGTGCCAGTAGTGGCGGGACTAGCGGAGTCCGAGGCACCGGGGAGCTGTTTTTT
- | TRBJ2-7 | TRBV7-6 | - | CASSATGGEQYF | TGTGCCAGCAGCGCCACAGGTGGCGAGCAGTACTTC
- | TRBJ2-5 | TRBV29-1 | TRBD1 | CSVSTHNRGDETQYF | TGCAGCGTTTCGACACATAACAGGGGTGATGAGACCCAGTACTTC